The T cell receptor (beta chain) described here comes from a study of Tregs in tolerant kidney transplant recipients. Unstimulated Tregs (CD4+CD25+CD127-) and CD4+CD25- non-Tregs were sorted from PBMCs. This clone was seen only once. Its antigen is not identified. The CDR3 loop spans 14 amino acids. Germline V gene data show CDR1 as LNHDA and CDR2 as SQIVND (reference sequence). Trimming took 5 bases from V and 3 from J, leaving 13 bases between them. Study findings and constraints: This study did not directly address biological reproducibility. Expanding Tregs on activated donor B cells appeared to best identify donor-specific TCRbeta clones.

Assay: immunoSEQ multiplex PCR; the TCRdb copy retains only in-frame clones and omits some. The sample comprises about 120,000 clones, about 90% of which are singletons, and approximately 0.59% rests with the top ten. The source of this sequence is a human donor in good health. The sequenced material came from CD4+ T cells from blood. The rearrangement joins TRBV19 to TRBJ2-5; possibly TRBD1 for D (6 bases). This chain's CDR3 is CASSPWTAEETQYF. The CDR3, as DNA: TGTGCCAGTAGTCCCTGGACAGCCGAAGAGACCCAGTACTTC. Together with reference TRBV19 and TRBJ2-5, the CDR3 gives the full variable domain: DGGITQSPKYLFRKEGQNVTLSCEQNLNHDAMYWYRQDPGQGLRLIYYSQIVNDFQKGDIAEGYSVSREKKESFPLTVTSAQKNPTAFYLCASSPWTAEETQYFGPGTRLLVL.